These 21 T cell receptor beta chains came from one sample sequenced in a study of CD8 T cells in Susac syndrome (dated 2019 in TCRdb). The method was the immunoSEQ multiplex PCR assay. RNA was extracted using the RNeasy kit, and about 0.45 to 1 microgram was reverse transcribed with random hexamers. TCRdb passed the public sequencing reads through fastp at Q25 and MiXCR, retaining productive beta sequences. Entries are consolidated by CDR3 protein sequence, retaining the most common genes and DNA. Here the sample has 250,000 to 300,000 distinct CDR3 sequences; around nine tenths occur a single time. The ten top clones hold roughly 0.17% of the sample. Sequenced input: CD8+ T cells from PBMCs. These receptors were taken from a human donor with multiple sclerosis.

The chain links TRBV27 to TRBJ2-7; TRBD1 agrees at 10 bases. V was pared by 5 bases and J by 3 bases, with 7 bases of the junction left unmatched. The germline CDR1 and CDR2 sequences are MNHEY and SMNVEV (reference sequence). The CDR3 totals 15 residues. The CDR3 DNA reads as TGTGCCAGCAGTCTCCGGACAGGGGGATACTACGAGCAGTACTTC. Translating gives CASSLRTGGYYEQYF.

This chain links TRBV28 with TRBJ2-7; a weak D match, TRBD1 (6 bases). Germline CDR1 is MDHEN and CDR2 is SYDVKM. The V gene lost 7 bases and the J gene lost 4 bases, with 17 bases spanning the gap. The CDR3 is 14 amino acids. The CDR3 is CASTRSVTGYEQYF. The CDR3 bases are TGTGCCAGCACCCGGTCGGTTACAGGGTACGAGCAGTACTTC.

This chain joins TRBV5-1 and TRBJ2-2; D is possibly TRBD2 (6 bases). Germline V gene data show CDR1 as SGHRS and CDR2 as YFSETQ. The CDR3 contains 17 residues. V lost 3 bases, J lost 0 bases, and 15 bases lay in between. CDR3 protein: CASSSITSLANTGELFF. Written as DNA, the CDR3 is TGCGCCAGCAGCTCCATAACTAGCCTTGCGAACACCGGGGAGCTGTTTTTT.

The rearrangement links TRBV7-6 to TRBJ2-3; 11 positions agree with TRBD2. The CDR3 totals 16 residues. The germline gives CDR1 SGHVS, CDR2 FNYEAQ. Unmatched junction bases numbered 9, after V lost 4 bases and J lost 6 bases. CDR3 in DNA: TGTGCCAGCAGCTATGGGACTAGCGGCCCGCCGGATACGCAGTATTTT. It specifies CASSYGTSGPPDTQYF. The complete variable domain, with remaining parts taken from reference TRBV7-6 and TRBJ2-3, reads GAGVSQSPRYKVTKRGQDVALRCDPISGHVSLYWYRQALGQGPEFLTYFNYEAQQDKSGLPNDRFSAERPEGSISTLTIQRTEQRDSAMYRCASSYGTSGPPDTQYFGPGTRLTVL.

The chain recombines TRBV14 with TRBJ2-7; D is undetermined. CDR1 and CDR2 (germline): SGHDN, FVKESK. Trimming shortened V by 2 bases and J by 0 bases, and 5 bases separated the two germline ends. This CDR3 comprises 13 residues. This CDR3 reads CASSQQVSYEQYF. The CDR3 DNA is TGTGCCAGCAGCCAACAGGTCTCCTACGAGCAGTACTTC.

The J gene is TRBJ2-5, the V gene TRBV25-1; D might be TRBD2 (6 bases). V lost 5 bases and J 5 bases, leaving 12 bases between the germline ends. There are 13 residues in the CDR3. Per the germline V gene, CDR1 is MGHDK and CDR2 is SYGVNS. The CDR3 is CASSTPGRETQYF. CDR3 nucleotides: TGTGCCAGCAGTACCCCGGGGAGGGAGACCCAGTACTTC.

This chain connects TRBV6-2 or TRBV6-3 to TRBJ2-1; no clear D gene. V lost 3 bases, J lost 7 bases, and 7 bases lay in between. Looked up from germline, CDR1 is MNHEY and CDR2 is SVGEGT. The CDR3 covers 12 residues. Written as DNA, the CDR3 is TGTGCCAGCAGTTATGGGTTGAATGAGCAGTTCTTC. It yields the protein CASSYGLNEQFF.

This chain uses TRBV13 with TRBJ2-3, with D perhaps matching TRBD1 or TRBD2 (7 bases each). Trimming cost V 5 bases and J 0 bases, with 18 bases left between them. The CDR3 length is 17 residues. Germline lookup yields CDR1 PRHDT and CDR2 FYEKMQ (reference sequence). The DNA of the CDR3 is TGTGCCAGCAGCCTATATGGGGAGGGACAGAGCACAGATACGCAGTATTTT. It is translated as CASSLYGEGQSTDTQYF. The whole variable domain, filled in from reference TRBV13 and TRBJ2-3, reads AAGVIQSPRHLIKEKRETATLKCYPIPRHDTVYWYQQGPGQDPQFLISFYEKMQSDKGSIPDRFSAQQFSDYHSELNMSSLELGDSALYFCASSLYGEGQSTDTQYFGPGTRLTVL.

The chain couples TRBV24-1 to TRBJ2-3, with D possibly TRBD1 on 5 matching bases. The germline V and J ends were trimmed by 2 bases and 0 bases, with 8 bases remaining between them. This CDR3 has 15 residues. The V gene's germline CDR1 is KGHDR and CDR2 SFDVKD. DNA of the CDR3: TGTGCCACCAGTGATTCAAGGGGAAGCACAGATACGCAGTATTTT. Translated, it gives CATSDSRGSTDTQYF.

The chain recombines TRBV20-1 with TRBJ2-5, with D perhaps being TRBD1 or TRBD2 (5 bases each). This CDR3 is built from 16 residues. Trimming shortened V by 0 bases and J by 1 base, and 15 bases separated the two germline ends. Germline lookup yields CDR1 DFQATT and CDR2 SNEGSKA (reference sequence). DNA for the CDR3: TGCAGTGCTAGAGATCTTAGAGGGGCCCCCCAAGAGACCCAGTACTTC. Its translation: CSARDLRGAPQETQYF.

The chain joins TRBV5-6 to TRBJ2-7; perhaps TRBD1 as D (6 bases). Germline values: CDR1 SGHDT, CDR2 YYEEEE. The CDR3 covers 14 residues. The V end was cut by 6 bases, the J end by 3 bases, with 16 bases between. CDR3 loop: CASNSGTMGYEQYF. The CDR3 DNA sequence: TGTGCCAGCAACTCCGGGACAATGGGCTACGAGCAGTACTTC. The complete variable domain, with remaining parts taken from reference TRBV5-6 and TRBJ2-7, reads DAGVTQSPTHLIKTRGQQVTLRCSPKSGHDTVSWYQQALGQGPQFIFQYYEEEERQRGNFPDRFSGHQFPNYSSELNVNALLLGDSALYLCASNSGTMGYEQYFGPGTRLTVT.

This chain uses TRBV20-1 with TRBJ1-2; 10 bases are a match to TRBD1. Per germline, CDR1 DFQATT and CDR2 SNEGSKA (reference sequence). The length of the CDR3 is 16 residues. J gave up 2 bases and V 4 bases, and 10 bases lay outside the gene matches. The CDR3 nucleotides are TGCAGTGCTATAAACCGACCGACAGGGGGCAACTATGGCTACACCTTC. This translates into CSAINRPTGGNYGYTF.

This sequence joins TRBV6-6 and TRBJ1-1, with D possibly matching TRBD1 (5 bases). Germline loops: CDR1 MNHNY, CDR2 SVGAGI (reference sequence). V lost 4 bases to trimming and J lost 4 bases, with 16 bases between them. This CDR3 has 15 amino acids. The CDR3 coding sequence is TGTGCCAGCAGTTCGCCCATTCATGGGACCACTGAAGCTTTCTTT. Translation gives CASSSPIHGTTEAFF.

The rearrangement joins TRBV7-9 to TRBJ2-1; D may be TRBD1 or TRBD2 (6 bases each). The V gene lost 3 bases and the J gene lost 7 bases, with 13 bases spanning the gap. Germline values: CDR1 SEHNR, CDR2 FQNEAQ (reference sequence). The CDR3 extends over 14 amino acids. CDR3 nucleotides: TGTGCCAGCAGCTTCCCGGGGGCGGTTAATGAGCAGTTCTTC. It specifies CASSFPGAVNEQFF.

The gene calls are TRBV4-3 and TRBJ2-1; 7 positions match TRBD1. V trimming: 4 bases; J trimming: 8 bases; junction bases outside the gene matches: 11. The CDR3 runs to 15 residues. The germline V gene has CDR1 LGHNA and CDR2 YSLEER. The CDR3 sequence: CASSRLPGQSDEQFF. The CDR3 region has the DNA TGCGCCAGCAGCCGCCTACCGGGACAGTCGGATGAGCAGTTCTTC.

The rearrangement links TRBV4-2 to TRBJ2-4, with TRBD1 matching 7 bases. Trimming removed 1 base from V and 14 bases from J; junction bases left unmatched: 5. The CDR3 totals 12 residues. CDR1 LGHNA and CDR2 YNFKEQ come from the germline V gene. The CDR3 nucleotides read TGTGCCAGCAGCCAAGGCCCCGGGACAGAGTACTTC. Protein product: CASSQGPGTEYF.

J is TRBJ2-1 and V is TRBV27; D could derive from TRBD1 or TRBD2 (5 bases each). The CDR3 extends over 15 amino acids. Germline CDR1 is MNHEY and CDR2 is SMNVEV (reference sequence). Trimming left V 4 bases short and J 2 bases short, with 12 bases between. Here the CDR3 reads CASSWGRGPYNEQFF. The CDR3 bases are TGTGCCAGCAGTTGGGGGAGAGGACCCTACAATGAGCAGTTCTTC.

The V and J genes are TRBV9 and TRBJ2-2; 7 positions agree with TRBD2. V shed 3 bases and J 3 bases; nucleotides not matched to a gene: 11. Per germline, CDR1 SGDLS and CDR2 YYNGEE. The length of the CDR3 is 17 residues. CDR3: CASSAPLRGMDTGELFF. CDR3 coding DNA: TGTGCCAGCAGCGCGCCTTTGCGGGGGATGGACACCGGGGAGCTGTTTTTT.

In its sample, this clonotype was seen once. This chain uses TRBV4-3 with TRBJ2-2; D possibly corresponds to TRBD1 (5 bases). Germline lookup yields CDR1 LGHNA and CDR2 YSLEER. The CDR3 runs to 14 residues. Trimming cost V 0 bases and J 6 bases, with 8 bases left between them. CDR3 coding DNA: TGCGCCAGCAGCCAAGATTTGGGGCCCGGGGAGCTGTTTTTT. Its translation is CASSQDLGPGELFF.

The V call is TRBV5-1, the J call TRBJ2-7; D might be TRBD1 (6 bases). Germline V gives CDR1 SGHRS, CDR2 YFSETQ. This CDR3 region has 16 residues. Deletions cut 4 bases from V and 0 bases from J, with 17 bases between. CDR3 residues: CASSEYRDHTSYEQYF. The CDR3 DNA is TGCGCCAGCAGCGAATACAGGGACCACACCTCCTACGAGCAGTACTTC.

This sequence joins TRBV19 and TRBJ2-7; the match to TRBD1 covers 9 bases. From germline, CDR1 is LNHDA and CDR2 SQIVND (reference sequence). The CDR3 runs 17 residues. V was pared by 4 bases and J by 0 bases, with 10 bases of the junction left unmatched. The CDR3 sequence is CASSTLLGTGSSYEQYF. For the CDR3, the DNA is TGTGCCAGTAGTACACTGCTCGGGACAGGGAGCTCCTACGAGCAGTACTTC.